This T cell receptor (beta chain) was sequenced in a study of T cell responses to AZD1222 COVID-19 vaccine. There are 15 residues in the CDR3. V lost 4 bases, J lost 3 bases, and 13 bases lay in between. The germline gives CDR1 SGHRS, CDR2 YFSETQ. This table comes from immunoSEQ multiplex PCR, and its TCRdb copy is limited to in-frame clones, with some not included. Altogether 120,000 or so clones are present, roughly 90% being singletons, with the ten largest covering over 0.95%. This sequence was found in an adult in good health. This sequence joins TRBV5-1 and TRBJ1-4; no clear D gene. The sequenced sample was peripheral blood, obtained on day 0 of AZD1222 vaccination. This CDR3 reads CASSVEGLANEKLFF. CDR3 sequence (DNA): TGCGCCAGCAGCGTGGAAGGGCTAGCTAATGAAAAACTGTTTTTT.